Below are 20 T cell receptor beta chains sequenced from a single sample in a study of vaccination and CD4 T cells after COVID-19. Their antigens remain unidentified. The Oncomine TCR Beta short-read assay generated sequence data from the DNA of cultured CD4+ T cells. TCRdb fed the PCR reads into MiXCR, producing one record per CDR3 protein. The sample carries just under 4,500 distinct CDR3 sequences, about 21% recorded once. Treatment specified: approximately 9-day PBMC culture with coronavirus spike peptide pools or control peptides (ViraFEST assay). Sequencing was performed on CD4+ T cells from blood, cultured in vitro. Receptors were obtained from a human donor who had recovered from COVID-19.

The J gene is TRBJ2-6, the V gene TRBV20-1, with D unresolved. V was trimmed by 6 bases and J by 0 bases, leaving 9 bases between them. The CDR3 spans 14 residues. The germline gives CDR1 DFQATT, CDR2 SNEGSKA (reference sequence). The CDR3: CSATPTSGANVLTF. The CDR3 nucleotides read TGCAGTGCAACCCCCACCTCTGGGGCCAACGTCCTGACTTTC.

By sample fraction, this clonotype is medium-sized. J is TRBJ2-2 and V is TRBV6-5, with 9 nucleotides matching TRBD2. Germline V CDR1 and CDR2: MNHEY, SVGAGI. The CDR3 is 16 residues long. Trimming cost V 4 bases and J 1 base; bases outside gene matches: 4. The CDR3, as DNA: TGTGCCAGCAGTTCCTTTAGCGGGGGGAACACCGGGGAGCTGTTTTTT. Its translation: CASSSFSGGNTGELFF.

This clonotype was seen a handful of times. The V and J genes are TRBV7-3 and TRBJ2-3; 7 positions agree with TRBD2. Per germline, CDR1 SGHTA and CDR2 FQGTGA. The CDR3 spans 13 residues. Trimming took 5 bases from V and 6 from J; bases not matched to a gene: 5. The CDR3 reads CASSPRERDTQYF. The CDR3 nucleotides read TGTGCCAGCAGCCCGCGGGAGCGTGATACGCAGTATTTT.

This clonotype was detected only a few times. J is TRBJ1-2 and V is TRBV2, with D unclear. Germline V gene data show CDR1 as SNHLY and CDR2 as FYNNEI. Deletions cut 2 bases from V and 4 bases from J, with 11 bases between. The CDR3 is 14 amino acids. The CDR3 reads CASSEMSAGYGYTF. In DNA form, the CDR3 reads TGTGCCAGCAGTGAAATGTCGGCAGGCTATGGCTACACCTTC.

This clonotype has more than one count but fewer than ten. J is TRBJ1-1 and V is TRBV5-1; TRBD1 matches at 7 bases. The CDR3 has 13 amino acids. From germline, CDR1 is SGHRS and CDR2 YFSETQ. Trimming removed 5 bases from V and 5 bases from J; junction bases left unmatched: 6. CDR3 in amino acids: CASSYRGGTEAFF. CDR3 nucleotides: TGCGCCAGCAGTTACAGGGGTGGGACTGAAGCTTTCTTT. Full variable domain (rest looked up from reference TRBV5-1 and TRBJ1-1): KAGVTQTPRYLIKTRGQQVTLSCSPISGHRSVSWYQQTPGQGLQFLFEYFSETQRNKGNFPGRFSGRQFSNSRSEMNVSTLELGDSALYLCASSYRGGTEAFFGQGTRLTVV.

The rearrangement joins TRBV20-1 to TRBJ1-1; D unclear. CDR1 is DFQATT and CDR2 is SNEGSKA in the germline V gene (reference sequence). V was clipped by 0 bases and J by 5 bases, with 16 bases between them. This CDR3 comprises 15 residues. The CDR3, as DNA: TGCAGTGCTAGAGAAGAGGGAATCTTGGGGACTGAAGCTTTCTTT. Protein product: CSAREEGILGTEAFF.

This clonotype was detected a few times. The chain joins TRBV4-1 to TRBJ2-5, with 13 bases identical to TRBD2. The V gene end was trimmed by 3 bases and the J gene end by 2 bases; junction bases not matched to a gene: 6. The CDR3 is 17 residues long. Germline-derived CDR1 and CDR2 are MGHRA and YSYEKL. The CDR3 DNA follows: TGCGCCAGCAGCCACACTAGCGGGGGGGCTGTACAAGAGACCCAGTACTTC. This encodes CASSHTSGGAVQETQYF.

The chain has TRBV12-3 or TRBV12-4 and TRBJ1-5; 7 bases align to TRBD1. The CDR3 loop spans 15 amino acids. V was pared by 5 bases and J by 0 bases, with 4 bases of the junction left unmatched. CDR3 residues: CASSTTGSSNQPQHF. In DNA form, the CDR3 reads TGTGCCAGCAGTACGACAGGGAGTAGCAATCAGCCCCAGCATTTT.

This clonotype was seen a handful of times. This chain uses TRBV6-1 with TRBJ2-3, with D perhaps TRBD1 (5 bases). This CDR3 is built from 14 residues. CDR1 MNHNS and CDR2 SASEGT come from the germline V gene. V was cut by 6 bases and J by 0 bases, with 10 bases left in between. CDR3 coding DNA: TGTGCCAGCAGCCTCAGGGCTAGCACAGATACGCAGTATTTT. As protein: CASSLRASTDTQYF.

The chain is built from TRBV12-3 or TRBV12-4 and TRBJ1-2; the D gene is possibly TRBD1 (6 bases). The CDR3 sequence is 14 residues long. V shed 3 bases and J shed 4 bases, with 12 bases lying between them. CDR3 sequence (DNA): TGTGCCAGCAGTTTGGGGGGGCGCCTCTATGGCTACACCTTC. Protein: CASSLGGRLYGYTF.

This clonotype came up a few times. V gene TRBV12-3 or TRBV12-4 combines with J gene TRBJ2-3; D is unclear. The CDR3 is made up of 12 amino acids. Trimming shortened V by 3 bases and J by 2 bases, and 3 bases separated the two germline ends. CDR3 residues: CASSLVTDTQYF. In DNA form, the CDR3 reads TGTGCCAGCAGTTTGGTCACAGATACGCAGTATTTT.

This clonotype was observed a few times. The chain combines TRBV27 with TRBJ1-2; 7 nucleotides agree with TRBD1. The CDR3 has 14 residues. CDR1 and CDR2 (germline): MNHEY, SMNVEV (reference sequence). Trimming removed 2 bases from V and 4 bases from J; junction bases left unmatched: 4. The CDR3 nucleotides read TGTGCCAGCAGTTTAAAGGGGGCAAGCTATGGCTACACCTTC. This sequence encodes CASSLKGASYGYTF.

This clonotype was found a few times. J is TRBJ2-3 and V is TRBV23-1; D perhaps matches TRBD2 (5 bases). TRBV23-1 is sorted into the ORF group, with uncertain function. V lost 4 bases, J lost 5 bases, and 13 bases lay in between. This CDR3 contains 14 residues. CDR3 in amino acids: CASSPPAREDTQYF. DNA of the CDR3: TGCGCCAGCAGTCCCCCGGCCCGGGAAGATACGCAGTATTTT.

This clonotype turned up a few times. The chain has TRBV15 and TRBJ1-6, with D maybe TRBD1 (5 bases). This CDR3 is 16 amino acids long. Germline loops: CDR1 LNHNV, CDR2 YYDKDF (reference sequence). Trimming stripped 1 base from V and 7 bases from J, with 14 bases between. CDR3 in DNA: TGTGCCACCAGCAGAGGGGTTATGGGGGGAAATTCACCCCTCCACTTT. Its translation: CATSRGVMGGNSPLHF.

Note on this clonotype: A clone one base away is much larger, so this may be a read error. The CDR3 protein is CASSIGPRGHTQCF. The CDR3 nucleotides are TGTGCCAGTAGTATAGGCCCAAGGGGTCATACGCAGTGTTTT. The chain links TRBV19 to TRBJ2-3; D possibly corresponds to TRBD1 (5 bases). Germline V CDR1 and CDR2: LNHDA, SQIVND (reference sequence). The CDR3 is made up of 14 amino acids.

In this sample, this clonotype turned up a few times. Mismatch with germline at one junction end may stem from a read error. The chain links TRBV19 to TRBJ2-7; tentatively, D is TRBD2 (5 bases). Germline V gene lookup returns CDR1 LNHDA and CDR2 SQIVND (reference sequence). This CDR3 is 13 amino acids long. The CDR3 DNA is TGTGCCAGTAGTGTAGACCGGGGTTACGAGCAGTACTTC. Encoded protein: CASSVDRGYEQYF.

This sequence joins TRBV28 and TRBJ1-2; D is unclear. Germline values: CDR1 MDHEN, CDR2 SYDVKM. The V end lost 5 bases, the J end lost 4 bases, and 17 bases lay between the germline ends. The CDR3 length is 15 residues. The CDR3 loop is CASSTPGGPSYGYTF. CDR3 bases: TGTGCCAGCAGTACTCCAGGAGGGCCCTCCTATGGCTACACCTTC.

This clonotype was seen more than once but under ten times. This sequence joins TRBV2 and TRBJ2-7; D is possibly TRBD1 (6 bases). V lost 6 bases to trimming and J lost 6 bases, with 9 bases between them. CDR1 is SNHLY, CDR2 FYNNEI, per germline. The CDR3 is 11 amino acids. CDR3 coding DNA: TGTGCCAGCAGAGAGACAGGCGAGCAGTACTTC. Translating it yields CASRETGEQYF.

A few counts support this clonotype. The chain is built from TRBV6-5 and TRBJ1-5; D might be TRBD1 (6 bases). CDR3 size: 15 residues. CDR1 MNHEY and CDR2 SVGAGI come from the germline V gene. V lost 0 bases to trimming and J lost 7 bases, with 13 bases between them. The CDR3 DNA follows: TGTGCCAGCAGTTACTCCGATCGAAGGGGGCAGCCCCAGCATTTT. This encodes CASSYSDRRGQPQHF.

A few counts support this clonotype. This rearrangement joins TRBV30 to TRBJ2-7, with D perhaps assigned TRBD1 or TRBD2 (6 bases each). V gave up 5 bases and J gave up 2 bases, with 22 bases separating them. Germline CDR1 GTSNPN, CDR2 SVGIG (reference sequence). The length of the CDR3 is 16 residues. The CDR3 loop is CAWGRLGGRRPYEQYF. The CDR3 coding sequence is TGTGCCTGGGGCCGCTTGGGGGGCCGAAGGCCCTACGAGCAGTACTTC.